Listed here is a single T cell receptor beta chain. The authors ran a second PCR of roughly 6 to 11 cycles using a sample-barcoded 5' primer and a J-beta primer mix. Every cDNA molecule carried a tag from a template-switch adaptor bearing 12 random nucleotides. TCRdb reprocessed the 5' RACE reads with MiXCR, giving one entry per CDR3 protein. This table holds around 1.1 million distinct CDR3 sequences, 30% to 40% found once. The source of the sample is a study of blood T cells in healthy people across ages. Study overall: About one barcoded beta molecule per two T cells was captured by template switching.

With 7 bases clipped from V and 6 bases from J, the junction kept 9 bases outside the gene matches. The CDR3 length is 15 residues. This chain uses TRBV12-3 or TRBV12-4 with TRBJ2-3, with 11 bases identical to TRBD1. The sequencing input was blood. This clonotype originated in a man aged 18 to 35 in good health. CDR3: CASNPDRGLFDTQYF. The CDR3 bases are TGTGCCAGCAACCCGGACAGGGGGCTCTTTGATACGCAGTATTTT.